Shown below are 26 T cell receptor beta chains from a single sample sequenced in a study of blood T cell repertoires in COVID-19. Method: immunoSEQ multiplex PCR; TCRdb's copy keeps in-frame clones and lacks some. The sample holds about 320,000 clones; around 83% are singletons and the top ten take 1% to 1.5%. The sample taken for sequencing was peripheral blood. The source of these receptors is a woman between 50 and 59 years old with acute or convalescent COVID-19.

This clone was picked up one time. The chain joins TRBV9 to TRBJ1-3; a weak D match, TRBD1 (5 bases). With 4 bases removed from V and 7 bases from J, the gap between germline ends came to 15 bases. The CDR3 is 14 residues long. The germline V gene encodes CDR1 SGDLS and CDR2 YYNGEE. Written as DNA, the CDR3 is TGTGCCAGCAGCCCCCCCGCGGCAGGGAACACCATATATTTT. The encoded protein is CASSPPAAGNTIYF. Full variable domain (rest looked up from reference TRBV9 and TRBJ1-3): DSGVTQTPKHLITATGQRVTLRCSPRSGDLSVYWYQQSLDQGLQFLIQYYNGEERAKGNILERFSAQQFPDLHSELNLSSLELGDSALYFCASSPPAAGNTIYFGEGSWLTVV.

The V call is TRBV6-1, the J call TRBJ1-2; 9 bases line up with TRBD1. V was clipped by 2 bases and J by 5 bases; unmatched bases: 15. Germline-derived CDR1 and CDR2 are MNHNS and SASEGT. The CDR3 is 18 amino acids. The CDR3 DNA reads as TGTGCCAGCAGTGAACGGAGGACAGGGGCTCCGAAGGGGTATGGCTACACCTTC. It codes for CASSERRTGAPKGYGYTF.

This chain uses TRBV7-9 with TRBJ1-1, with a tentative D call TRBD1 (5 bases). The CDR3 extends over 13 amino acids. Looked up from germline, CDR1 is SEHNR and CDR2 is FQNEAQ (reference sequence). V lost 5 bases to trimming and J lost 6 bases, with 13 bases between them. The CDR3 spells CASSPRVYPEAFF. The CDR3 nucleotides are TGTGCCAGCAGCCCCAGGGTCTACCCTGAAGCTTTCTTT.

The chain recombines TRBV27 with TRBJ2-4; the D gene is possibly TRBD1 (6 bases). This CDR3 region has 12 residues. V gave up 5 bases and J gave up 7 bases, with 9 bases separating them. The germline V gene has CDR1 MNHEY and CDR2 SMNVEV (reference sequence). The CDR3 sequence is CASSAQGNIQYF. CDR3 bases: TGTGCCAGCAGTGCACAGGGTAACATTCAGTACTTC.

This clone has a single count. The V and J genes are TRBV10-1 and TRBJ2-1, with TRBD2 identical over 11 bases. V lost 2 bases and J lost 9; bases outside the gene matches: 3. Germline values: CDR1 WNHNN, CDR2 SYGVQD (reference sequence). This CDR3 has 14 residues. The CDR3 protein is CASSETSGGSEQFF. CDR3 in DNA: TGCGCCAGCAGTGAGACTAGCGGGGGAAGTGAGCAGTTCTTC.

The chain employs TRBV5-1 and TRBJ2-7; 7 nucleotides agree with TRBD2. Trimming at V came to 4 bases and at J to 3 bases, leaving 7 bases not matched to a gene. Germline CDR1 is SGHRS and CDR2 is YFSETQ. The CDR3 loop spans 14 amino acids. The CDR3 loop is CASSGSSGHYEQYF. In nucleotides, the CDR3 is TGCGCCAGCAGCGGATCTAGCGGTCACTACGAGCAGTACTTC. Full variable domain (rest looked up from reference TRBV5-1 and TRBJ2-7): KAGVTQTPRYLIKTRGQQVTLSCSPISGHRSVSWYQQTPGQGLQFLFEYFSETQRNKGNFPGRFSGRQFSNSRSEMNVSTLELGDSALYLCASSGSSGHYEQYFGPGTRLTVT.

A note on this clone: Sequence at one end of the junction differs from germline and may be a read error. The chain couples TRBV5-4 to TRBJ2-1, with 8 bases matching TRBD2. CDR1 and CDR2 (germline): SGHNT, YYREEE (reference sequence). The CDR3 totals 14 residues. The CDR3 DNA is TGTGCCAGCCGACAAATAGCGGGGTACAATGAGCAATTCTTC. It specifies CASRQIAGYNEQFF.

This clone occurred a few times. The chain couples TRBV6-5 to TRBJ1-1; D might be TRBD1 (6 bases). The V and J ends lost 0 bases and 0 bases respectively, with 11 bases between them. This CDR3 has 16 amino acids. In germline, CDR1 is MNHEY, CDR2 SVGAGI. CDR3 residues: CASSYSKTGMNTEAFF. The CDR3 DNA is TGTGCCAGCAGTTACTCGAAGACAGGAATGAACACTGAAGCTTTCTTT.

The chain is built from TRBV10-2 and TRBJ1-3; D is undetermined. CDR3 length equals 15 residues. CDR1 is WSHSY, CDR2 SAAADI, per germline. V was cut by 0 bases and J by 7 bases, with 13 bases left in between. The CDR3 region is CASSESRSASNTIYF. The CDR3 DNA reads TGCGCCAGCAGTGAGTCGAGGTCTGCGAGTAACACCATATATTTT.

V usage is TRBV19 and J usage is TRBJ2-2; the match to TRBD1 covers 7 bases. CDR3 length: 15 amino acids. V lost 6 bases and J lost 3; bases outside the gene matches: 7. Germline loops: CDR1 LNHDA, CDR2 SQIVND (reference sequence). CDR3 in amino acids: CASRKTGADTGELFF. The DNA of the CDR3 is TGTGCCAGTAGGAAAACAGGGGCGGACACCGGGGAGCTGTTTTTT.

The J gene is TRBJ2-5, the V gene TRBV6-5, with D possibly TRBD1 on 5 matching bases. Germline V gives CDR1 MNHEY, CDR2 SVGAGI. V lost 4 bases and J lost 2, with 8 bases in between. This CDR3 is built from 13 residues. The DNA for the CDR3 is TGTGCCAGCAGTTCCGACAGTCAAGAGACCCAGTACTTC. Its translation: CASSSDSQETQYF.

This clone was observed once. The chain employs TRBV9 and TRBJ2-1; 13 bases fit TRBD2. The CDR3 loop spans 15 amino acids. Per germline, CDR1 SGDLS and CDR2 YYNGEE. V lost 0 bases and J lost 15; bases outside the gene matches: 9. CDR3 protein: CASSVATSGRAQVFF. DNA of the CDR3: TGTGCCAGCAGCGTAGCTACTAGCGGGAGGGCCCAGGTGTTCTTC.

The CDR3 loop is CASSTGLAGASSYEQYF. CDR3 in DNA: TGTGCCAGCAGCACAGGACTAGCGGGGGCCAGCTCCTACGAGCAGTACTTC. The J gene is TRBJ2-7, the V gene TRBV7-9; 13 positions agree with TRBD2. Germline-derived CDR1 and CDR2 are SEHNR and FQNEAQ (reference sequence). The CDR3 has 17 amino acids. With 5 bases clipped from V and 0 bases from J, the junction kept 7 bases outside the gene matches. The full variable domain, rest sourced from reference TRBV7-9 and TRBJ2-7, is DTGVSQNPRHKITKRGQNVTFRCDPISEHNRLYWYRQTLGQGPEFLTYFQNEAQLEKSRLLSDRFSAERPKGSFSTLEIQRTEQGDSAMYLCASSTGLAGASSYEQYFGPGTRLTVT.

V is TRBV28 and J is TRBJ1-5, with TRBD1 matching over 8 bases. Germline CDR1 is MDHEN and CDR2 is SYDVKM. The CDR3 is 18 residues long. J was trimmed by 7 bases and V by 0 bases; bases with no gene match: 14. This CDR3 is CASSLWAGGRSGRQPQHF. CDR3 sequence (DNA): TGTGCCAGCAGTTTATGGGCAGGGGGCAGGTCGGGACGGCAGCCCCAGCATTTT.

The CDR3 sequence: CASSSPRMGGGLAEQYF. CDR3 nucleotide sequence: TGTGCCAGCAGCTCCCCGAGGATGGGGGGGGGCCTGGCCGAGCAGTACTTC. This chain links TRBV7-2 with TRBJ2-7; perhaps TRBD2 as D (7 bases). Trimming left V 4 bases short and J 6 bases short, with 25 bases between. The CDR3 has 17 residues. The germline V gene encodes CDR1 SGHTA and CDR2 FQGNSA. The variable domain in full, completed from reference TRBV7-2 and TRBJ2-7, reads GAGVSQSPSNKVTEKGKDVELRCDPISGHTALYWYRQSLGQGLEFLIYFQGNSAPDKSGLPSDRFSAERTGGSVSTLTIQRTQQEDSAVYLCASSSPRMGGGLAEQYFGPGTRLTVT.

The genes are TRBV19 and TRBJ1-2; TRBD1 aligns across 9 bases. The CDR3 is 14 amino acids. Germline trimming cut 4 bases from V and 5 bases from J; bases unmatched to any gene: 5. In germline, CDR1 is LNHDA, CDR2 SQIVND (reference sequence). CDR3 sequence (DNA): TGTGCCAGTAGTAGGGGACAGGGATGGTATGGCTACACCTTC. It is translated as CASSRGQGWYGYTF.

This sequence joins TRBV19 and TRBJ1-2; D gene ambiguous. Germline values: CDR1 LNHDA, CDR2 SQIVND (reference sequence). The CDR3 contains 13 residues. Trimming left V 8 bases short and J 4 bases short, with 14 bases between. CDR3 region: CASSARESYGYTF. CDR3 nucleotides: TGTGCCAGTTCTGCTAGGGAGAGCTATGGCTACACCTTC.

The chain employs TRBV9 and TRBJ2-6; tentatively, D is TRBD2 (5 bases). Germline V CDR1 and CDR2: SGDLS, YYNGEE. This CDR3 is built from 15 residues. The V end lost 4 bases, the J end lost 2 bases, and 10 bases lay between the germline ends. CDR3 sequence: CASSTDGAGANVLTF. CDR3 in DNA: TGTGCCAGCAGCACAGACGGGGCTGGGGCCAACGTCCTGACTTTC.

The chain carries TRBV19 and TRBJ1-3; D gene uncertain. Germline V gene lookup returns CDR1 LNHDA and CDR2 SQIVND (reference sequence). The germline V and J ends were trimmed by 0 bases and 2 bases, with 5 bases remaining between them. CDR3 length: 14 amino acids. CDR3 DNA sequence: TGTGCCAGTAGTATAGATCCAGCTGGAAACACCATATATTTT. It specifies CASSIDPAGNTIYF.

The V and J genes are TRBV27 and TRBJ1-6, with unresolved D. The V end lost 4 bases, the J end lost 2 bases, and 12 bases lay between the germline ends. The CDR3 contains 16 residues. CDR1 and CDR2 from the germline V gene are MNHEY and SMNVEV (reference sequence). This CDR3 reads CASSSPGGPYNSPLHF. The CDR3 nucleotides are TGTGCCAGCAGTTCTCCCGGCGGCCCCTATAATTCACCCCTCCACTTT.

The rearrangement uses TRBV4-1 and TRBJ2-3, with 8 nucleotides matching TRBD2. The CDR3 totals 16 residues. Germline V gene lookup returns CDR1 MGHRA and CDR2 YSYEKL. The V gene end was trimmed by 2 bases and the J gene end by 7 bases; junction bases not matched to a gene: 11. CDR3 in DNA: TGCGCCAGCAGCCAATTTACTAGCGGTGAGTTCCATACGCAGTATTTT. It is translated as CASSQFTSGEFHTQYF.

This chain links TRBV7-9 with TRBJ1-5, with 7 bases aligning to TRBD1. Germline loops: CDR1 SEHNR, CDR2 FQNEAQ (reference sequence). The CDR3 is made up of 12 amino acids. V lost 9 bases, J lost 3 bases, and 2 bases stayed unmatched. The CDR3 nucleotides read TGTGCCAGTGGGACAGTCAATCAGCCCCAGCATTTT. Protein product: CASGTVNQPQHF.

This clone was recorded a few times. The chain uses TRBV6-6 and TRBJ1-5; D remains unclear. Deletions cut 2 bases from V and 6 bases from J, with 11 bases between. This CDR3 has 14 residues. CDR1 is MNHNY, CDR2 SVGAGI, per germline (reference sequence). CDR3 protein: CASSYEGGSQPQHF. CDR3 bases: TGTGCCAGCAGTTACGAAGGAGGGAGTCAGCCCCAGCATTTT.

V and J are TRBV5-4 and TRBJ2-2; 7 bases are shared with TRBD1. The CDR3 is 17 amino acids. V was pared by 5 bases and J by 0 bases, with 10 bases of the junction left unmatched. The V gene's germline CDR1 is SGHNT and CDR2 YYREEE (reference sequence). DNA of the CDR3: TGTGCCAGCAGTCCTACTCCCGGGACAGCGAACACCGGGGAGCTGTTTTTT. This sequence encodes CASSPTPGTANTGELFF.

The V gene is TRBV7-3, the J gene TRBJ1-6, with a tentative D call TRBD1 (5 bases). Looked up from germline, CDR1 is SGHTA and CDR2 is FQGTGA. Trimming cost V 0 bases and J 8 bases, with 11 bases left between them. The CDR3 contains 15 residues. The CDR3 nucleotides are TGTGCCAGCAGCTTAACAGCGGCGGGGGATTCACCCCTCCACTTT. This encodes CASSLTAAGDSPLHF.

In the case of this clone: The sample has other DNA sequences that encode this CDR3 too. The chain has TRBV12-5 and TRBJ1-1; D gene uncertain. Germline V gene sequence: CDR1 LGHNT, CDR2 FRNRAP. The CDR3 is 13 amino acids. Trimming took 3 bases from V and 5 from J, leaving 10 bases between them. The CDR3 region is CASGLEAGTEAFF. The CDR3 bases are TGTGCTAGTGGTTTAGAGGCGGGGACTGAAGCTTTCTTT.